This T cell receptor (beta chain) derives from a study of T cells in localized non-small cell lung cancer. As concerns this clone: Its antigen remains unidentified.

Study-level points and caveats: Turning up in adjacent lung were a median about 61 of the top 100 tumor clones.

TCRdb's copy holds only in-frame clones and misses some; the assay was immunoSEQ multiplex PCR. This table holds about 59,000 clones, approximately 90% found once. Germline V lookup: CDR1 SGHVS, CDR2 FQNEAQ. V dropped 0 bases and J dropped 2 bases, with 10 bases sitting between them. This CDR3 has 16 residues. The sequence was obtained from a man aged 40-75 years with stage I lung adenocarcinoma. The rearrangement uses TRBV7-8 and TRBJ2-2, with TRBD2 as a possible D gene (6 bases). The sample consisted of peripheral blood, taken before any cancer treatment. In DNA form, the CDR3 reads TGTGCCAGCAGCTTAGCGCTAGCGAGCAACACCGGGGAGCTGTTTTTT. Translated, it gives CASSLALASNTGELFF.